This is a list of T cell receptor beta chains from one sample in a study of T cell repertoires in cytomegalovirus infection. TCRdb processed the reads anew with MiXCR; each CDR3 protein has one entry. This sample has about 260,000 distinct CDR3 sequences, with about 13% found just once. The sample consisted of PBMCs. These receptors were collected from a human donor in good health (CMV status not recorded). Some clones in this sample may be carry-over from other donors' samples. The CDR3 runs from the conserved cysteine through the conserved F or W. A D gene is named only where the DNA matches it firmly. Clone size appears in some rows only: once, few, many, or a class for an expanded clone.

D gene: TRBD1
J gene: TRBJ1-4
CDR3 length: 18
V gene: TRBV4-3
clone size: few
CDR3 protein: CASSPGQGTFSTNEKLFF
CDR3 DNA: TGCGCCAGCAGCCCGGGACAGGGGACATTCTCAACTAATGAAAAACTGTTTTTT

D gene: -
J gene: TRBJ2-2
CDR3 length: 15
V gene: TRBV6-4
clone size: -
CDR3 protein: CASSLTTTNTGELFF
CDR3 DNA: TGTGCCAGCAGTCTCACCACAACTAACACCGGGGAGCTGTTTTTT

D gene: TRBD2
J gene: TRBJ2-7
CDR3 length: 14
V gene: TRBV7-2
clone size: many
CDR3 protein: CASSALAAPAEQYF
CDR3 DNA: TGTGCCAGCAGCGCCCTAGCGGCTCCCGCCGAGCAGTACTTC

D gene: -
J gene: TRBJ2-5
CDR3 length: 14
V gene: TRBV28
clone size: -
CDR3 protein: CASSSPSLRETQYF
CDR3 DNA: TGTGCCAGCAGTTCCCCCTCCTTACGGGAGACCCAGTACTTC

D gene: -
J gene: TRBJ2-1
CDR3 length: 15
V gene: TRBV5-4
clone size: few
CDR3 protein: CASSLTAGIDNEQFF
CDR3 DNA: TGTGCCAGCAGCTTGACCGCGGGTATAGACAATGAGCAGTTCTTC

D gene: TRBD2
J gene: TRBJ2-1
CDR3 length: 15
V gene: TRBV7-7
clone size: many
CDR3 protein: CASSLTSGRIGEQFF
CDR3 DNA: TGTGCTAGCAGCCTTACTAGCGGGAGGATCGGTGAGCAGTTCTTC

D gene: -
J gene: TRBJ1-1
CDR3 length: 15
V gene: TRBV5-5
clone size: -
CDR3 protein: CASSFQGGMNTEAFF
CDR3 DNA: TGTGCCAGCAGCTTCCAGGGAGGCATGAACACTGAAGCTTTCTTT

D gene: -
J gene: TRBJ2-1
CDR3 length: 17
V gene: TRBV6-2/TRBV6-3
clone size: many
CDR3 protein: CASSYGRSSVSYNEQFF
CDR3 DNA: TGTGCCAGCAGTTATGGGCGGTCGTCTGTCTCCTACAATGAGCAGTTCTTC

D gene: -
J gene: TRBJ2-3
CDR3 length: 14
V gene: TRBV20-1
clone size: few
CDR3 protein: CSARPGHLMDTQYF
CDR3 DNA: TGCAGTGCTAGACCCGGACATCTCATGGATACGCAGTATTTT

D gene: -
J gene: TRBJ2-1
CDR3 length: 15
V gene: TRBV14
clone size: many
CDR3 protein: CASSQDPRGLTEQFF
CDR3 DNA: TGTGCCAGCAGCCAAGATCCCCGGGGGCTGACTGAGCAGTTCTTC

D gene: TRBD2
J gene: TRBJ2-1
CDR3 length: 15
V gene: TRBV3-1
clone size: -
CDR3 protein: CASSQDLAGAKEQFF
CDR3 DNA: TGTGCCAGCAGCCAAGACCTAGCGGGAGCGAAAGAGCAGTTCTTC

D gene: -
J gene: TRBJ1-1
CDR3 length: 11
V gene: TRBV12-3/TRBV12-4
clone size: -
CDR3 protein: CASSQQGHSFF
CDR3 DNA: TGTGCCAGCAGCCAACAGGGACATTCTTTCTTT

D gene: -
J gene: TRBJ1-1
CDR3 length: 12
V gene: TRBV19
clone size: few
CDR3 protein: CASSMWGSEAFF
CDR3 DNA: TGTGCCAGTAGTATGTGGGGTAGCGAAGCTTTCTTT

D gene: -
J gene: TRBJ1-4
CDR3 length: 15
V gene: TRBV7-9
clone size: few
CDR3 protein: CASSIPARGTEKLFF
CDR3 DNA: TGTGCCAGCAGCATCCCAGCCCGGGGGACTGAAAAACTGTTTTTT

D gene: -
J gene: TRBJ2-2
CDR3 length: 17
V gene: TRBV14
clone size: -
CDR3 protein: CASSPGGGESGTGELFF
CDR3 DNA: TGTGCCAGCAGCCCAGGAGGTGGGGAGTCGGGCACCGGGGAGCTGTTTTTT

D gene: -
J gene: TRBJ2-2
CDR3 length: 13
V gene: TRBV2
clone size: -
CDR3 protein: CASSTVNTGELFF
CDR3 DNA: TGTGCCAGCAGTACAGTAAACACCGGGGAGCTGTTTTTT

D gene: -
J gene: TRBJ2-7
CDR3 length: 14
V gene: TRBV7-2
clone size: many
CDR3 protein: CASSPQNWAYEQYF
CDR3 DNA: TGTGCCAGCAGCCCTCAAAACTGGGCCTACGAGCAGTACTTC

D gene: -
J gene: TRBJ1-5
CDR3 length: 13
V gene: TRBV12-3/TRBV12-4
clone size: many
CDR3 protein: CASSSTLSGLQHF
CDR3 DNA: TGTGCCAGCAGTTCGACTTTATCGGGCCTCCAGCATTTT

D gene: -
J gene: TRBJ2-5
CDR3 length: 14
V gene: TRBV3-1
clone size: few
CDR3 protein: CASSPYWGVETQYF
CDR3 DNA: TGTGCCAGCAGCCCATACTGGGGGGTGGAGACCCAGTACTTC

D gene: -
J gene: TRBJ2-2
CDR3 length: 14
V gene: TRBV28
clone size: many
CDR3 protein: CASSHLDGTGELFF
CDR3 DNA: TGTGCCAGCAGTCATCTAGACGGCACCGGGGAGCTGTTTTTT

D gene: -
J gene: TRBJ2-7
CDR3 length: 16
V gene: TRBV7-8
clone size: many
CDR3 protein: CASSLAPGRPSYEQYF
CDR3 DNA: TGTGCCAGCAGCTTAGCGCCAGGACGTCCTTCCTACGAGCAGTACTTC

D gene: TRBD2
J gene: TRBJ2-5
CDR3 length: 16
V gene: TRBV7-2
clone size: many
CDR3 protein: CASSLASGGTSWTQYF
CDR3 DNA: TGTGCCAGCAGCTTAGCAAGCGGGGGCACGTCGTGGACCCAGTACTTC

D gene: TRBD2
J gene: TRBJ2-7
CDR3 length: 17
V gene: TRBV14
clone size: many
CDR3 protein: CASSQGGTSGYSYEQYF
CDR3 DNA: TGTGCCAGCAGCCAAGGAGGGACTAGCGGGTACTCCTACGAGCAGTACTTC

D gene: TRBD2
J gene: TRBJ2-3
CDR3 length: 16
V gene: TRBV10-2
clone size: -
CDR3 protein: CASSETSGGLTDTQYF
CDR3 DNA: TGCGCCAGCAGTGAGACTAGCGGGGGGCTAACAGATACGCAGTATTTT

D gene: -
J gene: TRBJ2-1
CDR3 length: 12
V gene: TRBV6-4
clone size: few
CDR3 protein: CASSDSINEQFF
CDR3 DNA: TGTGCCAGCAGTGACTCGATCAATGAGCAGTTCTTC

D gene: -
J gene: TRBJ2-6
CDR3 length: 16
V gene: TRBV15
clone size: few
CDR3 protein: CATGPSNVVGANVLTF
CDR3 DNA: TGTGCCACCGGTCCGTCAAACGTTGTTGGGGCCAACGTCCTGACTTTC

D gene: -
J gene: TRBJ2-3
CDR3 length: 16
V gene: TRBV7-2
clone size: many
CDR3 protein: CASSLLGQGAPDTQYF
CDR3 DNA: TGTGCCAGCAGCCTACTGGGCCAGGGTGCCCCAGATACGCAGTATTTT

D gene: TRBD1
J gene: TRBJ1-1
CDR3 length: 15
V gene: TRBV7-2
clone size: many
CDR3 protein: CASSLAGQANTEAFF
CDR3 DNA: TGTGCCAGCAGCTTAGCGGGACAGGCGAACACTGAAGCTTTCTTT

D gene: TRBD1
J gene: TRBJ1-5
CDR3 length: 15
V gene: TRBV20-1
clone size: few
CDR3 protein: CSALRGAVSNQPQHF
CDR3 DNA: TGCAGTGCCCTCAGGGGGGCGGTGAGCAATCAGCCCCAGCATTTT

D gene: -
J gene: TRBJ1-2
CDR3 length: 16
V gene: TRBV14
clone size: -
CDR3 protein: CASSPLDSTLMRGYTF
CDR3 DNA: TGTGCCAGCAGCCCATTAGACAGTACTCTTATGAGAGGCTACACCTTC

D gene: -
J gene: TRBJ1-1
CDR3 length: 17
V gene: TRBV3-1
clone size: few
CDR3 protein: CASSQVLQARMNTEAFF
CDR3 DNA: TGTGCCAGCAGCCAAGTTCTACAGGCCCGAATGAACACTGAAGCTTTCTTT

D gene: -
J gene: TRBJ2-7
CDR3 length: 15
V gene: TRBV28
clone size: few
CDR3 protein: CASSLGGGASYEQYF
CDR3 DNA: TGTGCCAGCAGTTTGGGAGGGGGGGCCTCCTACGAGCAGTACTTC

D gene: -
J gene: TRBJ1-4
CDR3 length: 13
V gene: TRBV6-6
clone size: -
CDR3 protein: CASRGEGWEKLFF
CDR3 DNA: TGTGCCAGCAGAGGAGAGGGGTGGGAAAAACTGTTTTTT

D gene: -
J gene: TRBJ1-5
CDR3 length: 19
V gene: TRBV28
clone size: many
CDR3 protein: CASSPPPRIGPYSNQPQHF
CDR3 DNA: TGTGCCAGCAGTCCGCCCCCACGGATTGGACCCTATAGCAATCAGCCCCAGCATTTT

D gene: TRBD1
J gene: TRBJ2-7
CDR3 length: 13
V gene: TRBV24-1
clone size: -
CDR3 protein: CATSRDRDGEQYF
CDR3 DNA: TGTGCCACCAGCCGGGACAGGGATGGCGAGCAGTACTTC

D gene: -
J gene: TRBJ1-2
CDR3 length: 15
V gene: TRBV2
clone size: -
CDR3 protein: CASSPRIQEDYGYTF
CDR3 DNA: TGTGCCAGCAGTCCAAGGATACAGGAAGACTATGGCTACACCTTC

D gene: -
J gene: TRBJ1-2
CDR3 length: 16
V gene: TRBV15
clone size: few
CDR3 protein: CATGKSRSAGAGGYTF
CDR3 DNA: TGTGCCACCGGAAAGAGTAGGTCGGCGGGGGCTGGTGGCTACACCTTC

D gene: TRBD1
J gene: TRBJ2-2
CDR3 length: 15
V gene: TRBV29-1
clone size: -
CDR3 protein: CSVEDRGHPAGELFF
CDR3 DNA: TGCAGCGTTGAGGACAGGGGGCACCCCGCCGGGGAGCTGTTTTTT

D gene: TRBD1
J gene: TRBJ2-1
CDR3 length: 15
V gene: TRBV6-1
clone size: many
CDR3 protein: CASRGRDRGIREQFF
CDR3 DNA: TGTGCCAGCAGGGGCCGGGACAGGGGAATTCGGGAGCAGTTCTTC

D gene: -
J gene: TRBJ2-1
CDR3 length: 14
V gene: TRBV7-6
clone size: -
CDR3 protein: CASSFGQNYNEQFF
CDR3 DNA: TGTGCTAGCAGTTTCGGACAGAACTACAATGAGCAGTTCTTC

D gene: TRBD1
J gene: TRBJ2-7
CDR3 length: 13
V gene: TRBV29-1
clone size: once
CDR3 protein: CSVAKGTGGEQYF
CDR3 DNA: TGCAGCGTTGCAAAAGGGACAGGGGGCGAGCAGTACTTC

D gene: TRBD2
J gene: TRBJ2-1
CDR3 length: 14
V gene: TRBV29-1
clone size: -
CDR3 protein: CSVDLAGGPYEQFF
CDR3 DNA: TGCAGCGTAGACCTAGCGGGAGGGCCCTATGAGCAGTTCTTC

D gene: TRBD2
J gene: TRBJ2-1
CDR3 length: 17
V gene: TRBV7-9
clone size: many
CDR3 protein: CASSRGTSGGTYNEQFF
CDR3 DNA: TGTGCCAGCAGCCGAGGGACTAGCGGGGGAACCTACAATGAGCAGTTCTTC

D gene: -
J gene: TRBJ2-1
CDR3 length: 16
V gene: TRBV7-2
clone size: few
CDR3 protein: CASSLERTRDGNEQFF
CDR3 DNA: TGTGCCAGCAGCTTAGAGAGGACCAGGGATGGCAATGAGCAGTTCTTC

D gene: -
J gene: TRBJ1-4
CDR3 length: 14
V gene: TRBV20-1
clone size: -
CDR3 protein: CSAPFSATNEKLFF
CDR3 DNA: TGCAGTGCTCCATTTAGTGCAACTAATGAAAAACTGTTTTTT

D gene: -
J gene: TRBJ1-2
CDR3 length: 18
V gene: TRBV7-9
clone size: many
CDR3 protein: CASSLKSPPGPVDNGYTF
CDR3 DNA: TGTGCCAGCAGCTTAAAAAGCCCCCCTGGACCCGTGGACAATGGCTACACCTTC

D gene: -
J gene: TRBJ1-2
CDR3 length: 14
V gene: TRBV7-8
clone size: -
CDR3 protein: CASSPLLGTHGYTF
CDR3 DNA: TGTGCCAGCAGCCCCCTCCTGGGCACGCATGGCTACACCTTC

D gene: -
J gene: TRBJ1-2
CDR3 length: 15
V gene: TRBV12-3/TRBV12-4
clone size: many
CDR3 protein: CASNPSIGQGHGYTF
CDR3 DNA: TGTGCCAGCAACCCCAGTATCGGGCAGGGACATGGCTACACCTTC

D gene: -
J gene: TRBJ1-4
CDR3 length: 15
V gene: TRBV7-2
clone size: many
CDR3 protein: CASSSIQGDNEKLFF
CDR3 DNA: TGTGCCAGCAGCTCCATCCAGGGAGACAATGAAAAACTGTTTTTT

D gene: TRBD1
J gene: TRBJ2-1
CDR3 length: 15
V gene: TRBV6-1
clone size: few
CDR3 protein: CASSTGQGANNEQFF
CDR3 DNA: TGTGCCAGCAGTACCGGACAGGGGGCAAACAATGAGCAGTTCTTC

D gene: -
J gene: TRBJ1-2
CDR3 length: 16
V gene: TRBV14
clone size: -
CDR3 protein: CASSRWRDVSNYGYTF
CDR3 DNA: TGTGCCAGCAGCCGTTGGCGGGACGTTTCTAACTATGGCTACACCTTC

D gene: TRBD2
J gene: TRBJ2-1
CDR3 length: 15
V gene: TRBV6-2/TRBV6-3
clone size: many
CDR3 protein: CASSYGTSVNNEQFF
CDR3 DNA: TGTGCCAGCAGTTACGGGACTAGCGTAAACAATGAGCAGTTCTTC

D gene: TRBD2
J gene: TRBJ2-1
CDR3 length: 17
V gene: TRBV7-3
clone size: few
CDR3 protein: CASSLSVRTSGYNEQFF
CDR3 DNA: TGTGCCAGCAGCTTAAGTGTGCGGACTAGCGGATACAATGAGCAGTTCTTC

D gene: -
J gene: TRBJ2-1
CDR3 length: 14
V gene: TRBV7-2
clone size: few
CDR3 protein: CASSFGGSDNEQFF
CDR3 DNA: TGTGCCAGCAGCTTTGGTGGTAGCGACAATGAGCAGTTCTTC

D gene: -
J gene: TRBJ1-6
CDR3 length: 13
V gene: TRBV11-3
clone size: few
CDR3 protein: CASSLGSTSPLHF
CDR3 DNA: TGTGCCAGCAGCTTGGGCAGTACTTCACCCCTCCACTTT

D gene: -
J gene: TRBJ1-5
CDR3 length: 14
V gene: TRBV5-6
clone size: -
CDR3 protein: CASSLGHSNQPQHF
CDR3 DNA: TGTGCCAGCAGCTTGGGACATAGCAATCAGCCCCAGCATTTT